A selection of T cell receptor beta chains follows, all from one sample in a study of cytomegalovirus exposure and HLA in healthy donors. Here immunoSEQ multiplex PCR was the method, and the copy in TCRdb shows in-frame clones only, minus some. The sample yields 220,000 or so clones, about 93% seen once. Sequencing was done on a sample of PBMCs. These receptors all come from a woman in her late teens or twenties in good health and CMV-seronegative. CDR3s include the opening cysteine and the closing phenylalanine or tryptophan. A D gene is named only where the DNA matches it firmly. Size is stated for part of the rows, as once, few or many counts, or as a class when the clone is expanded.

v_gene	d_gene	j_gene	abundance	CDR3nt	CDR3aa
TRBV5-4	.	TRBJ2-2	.	TGTGCCAGCAGCTTGCGCACCTCGGGCACCGGGGAGCTGTTTTTT	CASSLRTSGTGELFF
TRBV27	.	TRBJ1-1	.	TGTGCCAGCAGCCCCAGGTTGGCGAACACTGAAGCTTTCTTT	CASSPRLANTEAFF
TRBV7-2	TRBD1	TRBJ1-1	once	TGTGCCAGCAGCTTATTGTGGACAGGGAGCACTGAAGCTTTCTTT	CASSLLWTGSTEAFF
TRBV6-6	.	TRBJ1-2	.	TGTGCCAGCAGTTACTTTGGAGAGGCAATCTATGGCTACACCTTC	CASSYFGEAIYGYTF
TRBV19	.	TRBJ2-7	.	TGTGCCAGTAGTATCCCCGGCCAGGGTCGATACGAGCAGTACTTC	CASSIPGQGRYEQYF
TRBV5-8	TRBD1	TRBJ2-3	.	TGTGCCAGCAGCTTTCGGGACAGGGGAAGGTCTTATACGCAGTATTTT	CASSFRDRGRSYTQYF
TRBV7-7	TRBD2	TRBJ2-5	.	TGTGCTAGCAGCTTATCAACTAGCGCCGGGGAGACCCAGTACTTC	CASSLSTSAGETQYF
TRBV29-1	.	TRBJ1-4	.	TGCAGCGTTGATTTGGCAGGAGCTCCGGGGGGACTGTTTTTT	CSVDLAGAPGGLFF
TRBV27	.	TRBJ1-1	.	TGTGCCAGCAGTTTTGACGGGTTGTACACTGAAGCTTTCTTT	CASSFDGLYTEAFF
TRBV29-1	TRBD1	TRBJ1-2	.	TGCAGCGTGCCAAACGGGACAGGTCGGCTTCTCTATGGCTACACCTTC	CSVPNGTGRLLYGYTF
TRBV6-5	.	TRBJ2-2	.	TGTGCCAGCAGGGTGGGGACAACGAACACCGGGGAGCTGTTTTTT	CASRVGTTNTGELFF
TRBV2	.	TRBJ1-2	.	TGTGCCAGCAGTGAAATGGCAGGTACATTCTATGGCTACACCTTC	CASSEMAGTFYGYTF
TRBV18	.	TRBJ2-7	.	TGTGCCAGCTCACCACCGTTCAGCTACGAGCAGTACTTC	CASSPPFSYEQYF
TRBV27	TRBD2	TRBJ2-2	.	TGTGCCAGCAGCGGACTAGCGGGCACCGGGGAGCTGTTTTTT	CASSGLAGTGELFF
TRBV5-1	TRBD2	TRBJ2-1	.	TGCGCCAGCAGCTTGGCCGGAAGCGGGAGTCCCGACAATGAGCAGTTCTTC	CASSLAGSGSPDNEQFF